This entry is about one TCR beta chain. This specimen belongs to a study of blood T cell repertoires in COVID-19. Study summary: The study drew acute and convalescent COVID-19 samples from the United States, Italy and Spain. T cells, B-cell-depleted T cells, or PBMCs supplied cDNA or gDNA.

Germline V gives CDR1 SGDLS, CDR2 YYNGEE. The CDR3 totals 15 residues. V was shortened by 0 bases and J by 2 bases, with 11 bases between the two germline ends. Per the original data handling: Quantification of nucleated cells was approximated via reference gene primer amplification. Clones were sequenced by immunoSEQ multiplex PCR, and TCRdb holds only the in-frame ones, with some missing. Clonal size and the V and J genes are those of that table, whereas D and trimming came from the DNA. Of under 300,000 clones in the sample, approximately 83% were seen once. The rearrangement joins TRBV9 to TRBJ1-2; no firm D call. Sample: PBMCs or T cells enriched from blood (not recorded which). The TCR was taken from a woman aged 50 to 65 who had recovered from COVID-19. CDR3 DNA sequence: TGTGCCAGCAGCGTAGGCGGCGGATACAACTATGGCTACACCTTC. Amino acid sequence: CASSVGGGYNYGYTF. Using reference TRBV9 and TRBJ1-2 for the parts outside the CDR3, the full variable domain is DSGVTQTPKHLITATGQRVTLRCSPRSGDLSVYWYQQSLDQGLQFLIQYYNGEERAKGNILERFSAQQFPDLHSELNLSSLELGDSALYFCASSVGGGYNYGYTFGSGTRLTVV.